Sequencing of this TCR beta chain was carried out in a study of T cells after yellow fever vaccination. The count of this clonotype is one. The antigen is unknown. An end of the junction does not agree with germline; a read error may underlie this. The CDR3 spans 18 residues. CDR1 and CDR2 (germline): LGHDT, YNNKEL (reference sequence). Study-wide results and caveats: High-abundance clonotypes from the bulk population could contaminate FACS-sorted repertoires.

TCRdb analysed the 5' RACE reads with MiXCR anew, one entry per CDR3 protein. The profile shows roughly 120,000 distinct CDR3 sequences, 6.5% to 9% of them singletons. J is TRBJ1-3 and V is TRBV3-1; D uncertain. This sequence originates from a man aged 18 to 30 who received the YFV17D yellow fever vaccine. The starting material was CD4+ T cells sorted from PBMCs, obtained roughly 47 days after the first yellow fever vaccination. CDR3 amino acids: CTSSPRRTLGSSGNTIYF. CDR3 nucleotides: TGTACCAGCAGTCCCAGGCGAACATTGGGGAGCTCTGGAAACACCATATATTTT.